This T cell receptor (beta chain) was recovered during a study of human T cells and chemical hapten exposure. Study-level background: In the sensitization step, 2% DPC was placed on approximately 2 cm by approximately 2 cm of upper inner arm skin.

This clonotype came up many times. Library construction involved attaching unique molecular identifiers to individual cDNA molecules, which allowed quantitative, reproducible TCR counting. TCRdb re-analysed the RACE reads in MiXCR, keeping a single row per CDR3 protein. This table holds under 300,000 distinct CDR3 sequences, around 7.3% found once. Time point: pre-sensitization, week 0. Sample treatment: therapeutic diphenylcyclopropenone sensitization with weekly scalp DPC. CDR3 length: 13 residues. V was pared by 4 bases and J by 2 bases, with 8 bases between. Germline V gene sequence: CDR1 LGHNA, CDR2 YNFKEQ.

The sequencing used whole blood, collected in connection with sensitization to the hapten diphenylcyclopropenone (DPC). The TCR was taken from a man aged 18 to 30 with alopecia areata. Some clones in this sample may be carry-over from other donors' samples. The chain recombines TRBV4-2 with TRBJ1-1; no definite D call. CDR3 residues: CASSPGHNTEAFF. The CDR3 coding sequence is TGTGCCAGCAGCCCCGGGCATAACACTGAAGCTTTCTTT.